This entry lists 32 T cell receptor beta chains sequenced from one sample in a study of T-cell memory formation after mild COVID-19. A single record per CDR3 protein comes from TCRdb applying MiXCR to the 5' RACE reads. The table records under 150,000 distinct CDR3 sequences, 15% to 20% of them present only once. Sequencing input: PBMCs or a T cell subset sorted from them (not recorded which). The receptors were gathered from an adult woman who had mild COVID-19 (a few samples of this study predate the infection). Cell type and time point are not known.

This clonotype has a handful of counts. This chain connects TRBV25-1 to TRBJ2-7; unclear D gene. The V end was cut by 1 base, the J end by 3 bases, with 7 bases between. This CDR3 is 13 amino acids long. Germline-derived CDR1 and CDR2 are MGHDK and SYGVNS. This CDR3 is CASSEWSGYEQYF. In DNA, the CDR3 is TGTGCCAGCAGTGAATGGTCAGGCTACGAGCAGTACTTC.

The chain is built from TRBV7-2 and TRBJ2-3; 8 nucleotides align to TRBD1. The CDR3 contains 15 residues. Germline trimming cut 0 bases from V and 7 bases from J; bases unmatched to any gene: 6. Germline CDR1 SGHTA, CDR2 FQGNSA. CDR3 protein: CASSLAPGGANTQYF. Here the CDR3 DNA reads TGTGCCAGCAGCTTAGCGCCAGGGGGCGCGAATACGCAGTATTTT.

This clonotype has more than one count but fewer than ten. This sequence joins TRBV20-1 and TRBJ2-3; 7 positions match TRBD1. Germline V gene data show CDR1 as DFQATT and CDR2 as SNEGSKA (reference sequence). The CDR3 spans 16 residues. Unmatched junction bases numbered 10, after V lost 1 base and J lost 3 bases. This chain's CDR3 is CSARAKGALGTDTQYF. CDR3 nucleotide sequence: TGCAGTGCTAGAGCGAAGGGGGCCCTCGGGACAGATACGCAGTATTTT.

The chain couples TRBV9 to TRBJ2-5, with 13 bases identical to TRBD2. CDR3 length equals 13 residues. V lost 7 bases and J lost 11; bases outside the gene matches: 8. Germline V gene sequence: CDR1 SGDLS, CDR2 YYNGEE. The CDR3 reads CASAPGLAGSQYF. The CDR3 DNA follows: TGTGCCAGCGCTCCGGGACTAGCGGGGAGTCAGTACTTC.

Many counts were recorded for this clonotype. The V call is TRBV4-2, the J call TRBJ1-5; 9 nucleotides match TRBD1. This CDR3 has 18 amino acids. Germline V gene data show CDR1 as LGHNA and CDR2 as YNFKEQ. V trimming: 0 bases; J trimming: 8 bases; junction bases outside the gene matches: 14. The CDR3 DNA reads TGTGCCAGCAGCCAAGAGGGACCCGGGACAGGGTACGGTGAGCCCCAGCATTTT. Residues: CASSQEGPGTGYGEPQHF.

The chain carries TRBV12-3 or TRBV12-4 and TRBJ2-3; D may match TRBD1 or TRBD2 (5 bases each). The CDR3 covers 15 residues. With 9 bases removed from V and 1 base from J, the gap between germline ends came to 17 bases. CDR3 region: CASRSEGPGTDTQYF. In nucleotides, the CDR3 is TGTGCCAGTAGGAGTGAGGGGCCCGGCACAGATACGCAGTATTTT.

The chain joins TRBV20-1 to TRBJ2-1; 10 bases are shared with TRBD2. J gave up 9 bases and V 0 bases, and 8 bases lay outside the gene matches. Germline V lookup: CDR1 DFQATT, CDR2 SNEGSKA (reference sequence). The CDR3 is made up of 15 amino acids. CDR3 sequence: CSARDWLAGVGEQFF. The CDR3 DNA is TGCAGTGCTAGAGATTGGCTAGCGGGAGTGGGTGAGCAGTTCTTC.

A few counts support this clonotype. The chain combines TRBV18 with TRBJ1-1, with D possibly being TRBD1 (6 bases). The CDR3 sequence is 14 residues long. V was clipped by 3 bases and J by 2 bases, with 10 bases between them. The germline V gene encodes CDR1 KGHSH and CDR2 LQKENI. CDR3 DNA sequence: TGTGCCAGCTCACCGGCGACAGGAAACACTGAAGCTTTCTTT. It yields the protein CASSPATGNTEAFF.

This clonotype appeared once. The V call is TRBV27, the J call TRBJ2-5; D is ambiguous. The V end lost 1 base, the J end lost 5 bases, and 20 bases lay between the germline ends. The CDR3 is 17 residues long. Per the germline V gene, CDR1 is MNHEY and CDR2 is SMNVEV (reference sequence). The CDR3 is CASSLFLWTPFEETQYF. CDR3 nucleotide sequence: TGTGCCAGCAGTTTATTTTTGTGGACCCCTTTTGAGGAGACCCAGTACTTC.

CDR3 nucleotide sequence: TGTGCCAGCAGCTTGCCTGTGACAGGGGGCCGTTTCGGGCGGAGAAACGAGCAGTACTTC. Translated, it gives CASSLPVTGGRFGRRNEQYF. The rearrangement links TRBV5-4 to TRBJ2-7, with TRBD1 matching over 10 bases. This CDR3 contains 20 residues. CDR1 and CDR2 (germline): SGHNT, YYREEE (reference sequence). The V and J ends lost 1 base and 5 bases, in that order; junction bases with no gene match: 21.

CDR3: CASSFLAGGHNEQFF. The CDR3 coding sequence is TGTGCCAGCAGCTTTCTGGCGGGAGGGCACAATGAGCAGTTCTTC. V and J are TRBV7-2 and TRBJ2-1; 9 bases align to TRBD2. CDR1 is SGHTA, CDR2 FQGNSA, per germline. V lost 3 bases and J lost 5; bases outside the gene matches: 5. This CDR3 is built from 15 residues.

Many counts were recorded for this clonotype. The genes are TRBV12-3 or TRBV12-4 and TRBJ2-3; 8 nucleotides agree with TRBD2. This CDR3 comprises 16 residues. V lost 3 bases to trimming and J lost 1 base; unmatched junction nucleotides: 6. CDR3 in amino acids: CASSFPGGAGTDTQYF. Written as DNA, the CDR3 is TGTGCCAGCAGTTTCCCCGGGGGGGCCGGCACAGATACGCAGTATTTT.

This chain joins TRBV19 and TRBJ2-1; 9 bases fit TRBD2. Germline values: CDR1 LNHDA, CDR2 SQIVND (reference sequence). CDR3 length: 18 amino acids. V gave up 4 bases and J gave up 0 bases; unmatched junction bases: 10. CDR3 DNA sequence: TGTGCCAGTAGTAAACGGACTAGCGCGAGTCCCTCCTACAATGAGCAGTTCTTC. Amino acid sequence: CASSKRTSASPSYNEQFF. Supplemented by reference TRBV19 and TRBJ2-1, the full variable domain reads DGGITQSPKYLFRKEGQNVTLSCEQNLNHDAMYWYRQDPGQGLRLIYYSQIVNDFQKGDIAEGYSVSREKKESFPLTVTSAQKNPTAFYLCASSKRTSASPSYNEQFFGPGTRLTVL.

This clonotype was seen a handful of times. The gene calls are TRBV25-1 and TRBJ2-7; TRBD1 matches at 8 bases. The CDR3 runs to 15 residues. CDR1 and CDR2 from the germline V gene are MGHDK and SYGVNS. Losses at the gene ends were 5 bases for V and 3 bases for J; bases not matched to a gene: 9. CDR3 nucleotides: TGTGCCAGCAGTAACGGACAGGGCCTCTTCTACGAGCAGTACTTC. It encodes CASSNGQGLFYEQYF.

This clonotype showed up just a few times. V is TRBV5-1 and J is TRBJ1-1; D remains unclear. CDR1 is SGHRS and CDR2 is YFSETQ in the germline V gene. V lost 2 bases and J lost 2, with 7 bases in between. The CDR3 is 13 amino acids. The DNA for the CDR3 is TGCGCCAGCAGCTTTGGAGAAAACACTGAAGCTTTCTTT. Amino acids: CASSFGENTEAFF. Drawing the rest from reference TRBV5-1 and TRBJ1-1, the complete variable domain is KAGVTQTPRYLIKTRGQQVTLSCSPISGHRSVSWYQQTPGQGLQFLFEYFSETQRNKGNFPGRFSGRQFSNSRSEMNVSTLELGDSALYLCASSFGENTEAFFGQGTRLTVV.

The CDR3 DNA reads as TGTGCCAGCAGTTACTCGATACTAGCGGGGGCCTACACGTACTTC. Translation: CASSYSILAGAYTYF. The J gene is TRBJ2-7, the V gene TRBV6-6; 11 bases map to TRBD2. The germline V gene encodes CDR1 MNHNY and CDR2 SVGAGI (reference sequence). The CDR3 is 15 residues long. V lost 0 bases, J lost 12 bases, and 10 bases stayed unmatched.

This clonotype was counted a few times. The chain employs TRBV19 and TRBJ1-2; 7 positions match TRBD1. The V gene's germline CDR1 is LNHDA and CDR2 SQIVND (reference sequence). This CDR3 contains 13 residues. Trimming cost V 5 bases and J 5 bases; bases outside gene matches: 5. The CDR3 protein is CASSEDREYGYTF. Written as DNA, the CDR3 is TGTGCCAGTAGTGAAGACAGGGAGTATGGCTACACCTTC.

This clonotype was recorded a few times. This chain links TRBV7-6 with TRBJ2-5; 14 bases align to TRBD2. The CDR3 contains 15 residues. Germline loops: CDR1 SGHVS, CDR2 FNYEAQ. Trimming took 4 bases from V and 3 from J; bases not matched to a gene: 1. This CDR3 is CASSSGLAGEETQYF. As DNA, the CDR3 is TGTGCCAGCAGCTCGGGACTAGCGGGAGAAGAGACCCAGTACTTC.

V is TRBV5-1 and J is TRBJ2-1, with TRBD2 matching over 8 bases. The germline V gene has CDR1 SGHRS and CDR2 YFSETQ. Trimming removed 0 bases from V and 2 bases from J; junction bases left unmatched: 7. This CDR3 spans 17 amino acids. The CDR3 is CASSLESSGLPYNEQFF. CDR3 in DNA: TGCGCCAGCAGCTTGGAGTCTAGCGGGCTTCCCTACAATGAGCAGTTCTTC.

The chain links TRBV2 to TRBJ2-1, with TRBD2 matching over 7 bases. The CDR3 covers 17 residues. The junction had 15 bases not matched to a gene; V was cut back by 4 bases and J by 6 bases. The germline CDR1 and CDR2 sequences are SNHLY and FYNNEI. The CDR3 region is CASSVTSGRENGNEQFF. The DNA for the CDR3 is TGTGCCAGCAGTGTAACCTCGGGGCGGGAGAACGGCAATGAGCAGTTCTTC.

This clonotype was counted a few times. CDR3 coding DNA: TGCAGCCCCAGAATAACAGATACGCAGTATTTT. Translated: CSPRITDTQYF. J is TRBJ2-3 and V is TRBV29-1; D is unresolved. The CDR3 totals 11 residues. CDR1 and CDR2 from the germline V gene are SQVTM and ANQGSEA. V was shortened by 8 bases and J by 3 bases, with 9 bases between the two germline ends.

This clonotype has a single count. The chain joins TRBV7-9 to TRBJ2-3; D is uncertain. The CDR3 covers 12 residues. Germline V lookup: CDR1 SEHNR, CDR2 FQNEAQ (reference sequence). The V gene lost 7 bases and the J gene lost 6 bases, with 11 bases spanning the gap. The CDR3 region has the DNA TGTGCCAGCACCTTTAGCTGGGATACGCAGTATTTT. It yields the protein CASTFSWDTQYF.

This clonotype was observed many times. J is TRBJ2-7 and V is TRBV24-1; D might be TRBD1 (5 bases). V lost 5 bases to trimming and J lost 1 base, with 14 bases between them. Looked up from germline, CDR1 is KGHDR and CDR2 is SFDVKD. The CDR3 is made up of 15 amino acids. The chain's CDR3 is CATSASGSRSYEQYF. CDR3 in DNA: TGTGCCACCAGTGCATCAGGGTCCAGGTCCTACGAGCAGTACTTC.

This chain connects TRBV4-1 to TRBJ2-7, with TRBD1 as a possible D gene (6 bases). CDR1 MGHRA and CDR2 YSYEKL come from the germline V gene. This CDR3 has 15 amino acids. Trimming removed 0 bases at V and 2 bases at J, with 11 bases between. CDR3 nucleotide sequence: TGCGCCAGCAGCCAAGAAGGACAGTCGGCCTACGAGCAGTACTTC. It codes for CASSQEGQSAYEQYF.

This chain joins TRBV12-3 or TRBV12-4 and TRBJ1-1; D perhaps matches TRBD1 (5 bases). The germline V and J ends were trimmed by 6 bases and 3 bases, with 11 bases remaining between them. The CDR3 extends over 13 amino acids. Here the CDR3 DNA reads TGTGCCAGCAGGGTTGACAGCCACACTGAAGCTTTCTTT. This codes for CASRVDSHTEAFF.

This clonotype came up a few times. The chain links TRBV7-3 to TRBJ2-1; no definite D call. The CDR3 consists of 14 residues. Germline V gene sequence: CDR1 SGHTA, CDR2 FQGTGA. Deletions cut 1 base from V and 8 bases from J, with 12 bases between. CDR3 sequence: CASSLMVETHEQFF. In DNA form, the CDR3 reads TGTGCCAGCAGCTTAATGGTGGAAACGCATGAGCAGTTCTTC.

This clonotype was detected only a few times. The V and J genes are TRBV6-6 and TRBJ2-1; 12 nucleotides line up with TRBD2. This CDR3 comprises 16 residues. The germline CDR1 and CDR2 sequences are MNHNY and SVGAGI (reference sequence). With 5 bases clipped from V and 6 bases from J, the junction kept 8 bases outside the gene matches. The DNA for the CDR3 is TGTGCCAGCAGTGGCGACGGACTAGCGGGGAGCAATGAGCAGTTCTTC. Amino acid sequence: CASSGDGLAGSNEQFF.

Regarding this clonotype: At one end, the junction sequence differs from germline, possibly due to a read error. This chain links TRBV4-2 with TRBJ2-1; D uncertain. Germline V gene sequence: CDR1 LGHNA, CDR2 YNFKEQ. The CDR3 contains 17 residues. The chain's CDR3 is CASSHAKDELPYNERFF. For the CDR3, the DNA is TGTGCCAGCAGCCATGCAAAGGACGAACTCCCTTACAATGAGCGGTTCTTC.

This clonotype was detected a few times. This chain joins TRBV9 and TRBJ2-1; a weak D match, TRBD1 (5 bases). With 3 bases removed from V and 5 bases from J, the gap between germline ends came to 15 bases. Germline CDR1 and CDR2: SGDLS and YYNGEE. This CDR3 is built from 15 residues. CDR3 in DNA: TGTGCCAGCAGCGCCGGACATCAGGACAACAATGAGCAGTTCTTC. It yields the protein CASSAGHQDNNEQFF. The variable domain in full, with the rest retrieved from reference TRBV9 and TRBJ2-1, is DSGVTQTPKHLITATGQRVTLRCSPRSGDLSVYWYQQSLDQGLQFLIQYYNGEERAKGNILERFSAQQFPDLHSELNLSSLELGDSALYFCASSAGHQDNNEQFFGPGTRLTVL.

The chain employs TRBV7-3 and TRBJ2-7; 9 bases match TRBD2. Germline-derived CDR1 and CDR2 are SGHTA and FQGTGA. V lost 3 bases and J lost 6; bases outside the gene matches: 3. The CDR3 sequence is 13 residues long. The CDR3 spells CASSFRREGEQYF. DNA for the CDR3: TGTGCCAGCAGCTTTCGGCGGGAGGGCGAGCAGTACTTC.

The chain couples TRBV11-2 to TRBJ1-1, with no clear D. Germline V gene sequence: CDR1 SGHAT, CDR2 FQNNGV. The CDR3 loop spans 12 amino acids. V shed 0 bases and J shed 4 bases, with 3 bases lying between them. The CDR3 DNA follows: TGTGCCAGCAGCTTAGATCCCACTGAAGCTTTCTTT. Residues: CASSLDPTEAFF.

This CDR3 reads CASSLAVGGSYNEQFF. The CDR3 region has the DNA TGTGCCAGCAGCTTGGCCGTAGGGGGGTCCTACAATGAGCAGTTCTTC. V is TRBV5-4 and J is TRBJ2-1; D assignment may be TRBD1 or TRBD2 (6 bases each). This CDR3 is built from 16 residues. The V gene lost 0 bases and the J gene lost 1 base, with 11 bases spanning the gap. Per germline, CDR1 SGHNT and CDR2 YYREEE (reference sequence). The full variable domain, rest sourced from reference TRBV5-4 and TRBJ2-1, is ETGVTQSPTHLIKTRGQQVTLRCSSQSGHNTVSWYQQALGQGPQFIFQYYREEENGRGNFPPRFSGLQFPNYSSELNVNALELDDSALYLCASSLAVGGSYNEQFFGPGTRLTVL.